Listed below are T cell receptor beta chains from one sample, sequenced in a study of Ad26.COV2.S vaccination and SARS-CoV-2 variants. TCRdb's table, derived via immunoSEQ multiplex PCR, lists solely in-frame clones and lacks some. The sample lists some 480,000 clones, roughly nine tenths occurring once. Material: peripheral blood, obtained in a trial of Ad26.COV2.S vaccine versus placebo. These receptors were obtained from a person aged 18-60 years who received the Ad26.COV2.S COVID-19 vaccine or a placebo. The CDR3 runs from the conserved cysteine through the conserved F or W. Each record gives: CDR3 protein, CDR3 DNA, clone size, J gene, V gene, D gene. The D gene is left open where the match is weak. Clone size, where shown, is once, few, many, or a class for clones that have expanded.

CSVEKARAYGYTF TGCAGCGTTGAAAAGGCCAGGGCATATGGCTACACCTTC once TRBJ1-2 TRBV29-1 -
CAWTPNGYGYTF TGTGCCTGGACCCCAAACGGTTATGGCTACACCTTC once TRBJ1-2 TRBV30 -
CASSVGRGGLGYGYTF TGTGCCAGCAGTGTAGGCCGGGGGGGGCTCGGCTATGGCTACACCTTC few TRBJ1-2 TRBV2 -
CASSLIGPDSGNTIYF TGTGCCAGCAGCTTAATCGGGCCGGACTCTGGAAACACCATATATTTT few TRBJ1-3 TRBV7-8 -
CASRGQGHIQYF TGTGCCAGCAGAGGACAGGGGCACATTCAGTACTTC once TRBJ2-4 TRBV2 TRBD1
CAWSAYGGDTEAFF TGTGCCTGGAGTGCCTACGGGGGGGACACTGAAGCTTTCTTT - TRBJ1-1 TRBV30 -
CASSFGWGNYEQYF TGTGCCAGCAGCTTTGGTTGGGGGAACTACGAGCAGTACTTC few TRBJ2-7 TRBV11-2 -
CASSYHGTTYEQYF TGTGCCAGCAGTTACCATGGGACAACCTACGAGCAGTACTTC - TRBJ2-7 TRBV6-2/TRBV6-3 -
CASSITGAGVVTDTQYF TGTGCCAGTAGTATAACTGGAGCGGGAGTGGTAACAGATACGCAGTATTTT once TRBJ2-3 TRBV19 TRBD2
CASSLVLGDTEAFF TGTGCCAGCAGTTTAGTACTGGGGGACACTGAAGCTTTCTTT - TRBJ1-1 TRBV19 -
CASSPTLAGGQYEQYF TGCGCCAGCAGCCCAACACTAGCGGGAGGACAGTACGAGCAGTACTTC - TRBJ2-7 TRBV5-1 TRBD2
CASSRLLESPYNEQFF TGTGCCAGCAGCCGCTTGCTAGAGTCGCCCTACAATGAGCAGTTCTTC - TRBJ2-1 TRBV4-2 -
CASSLPHRRLNQPQHF TGTGCCAGCAGTTTGCCCCACCGGAGGCTCAATCAGCCCCAGCATTTT - TRBJ1-5 TRBV28 -
CANPGQAIYGYTF TGTGCCAACCCGGGACAAGCAATCTATGGCTACACCTTC few TRBJ1-2 TRBV2 -
CASSLTQAGNTIYF TGCGCCAGCAGCTTGACACAGGCTGGAAACACCATATATTTT few TRBJ1-3 TRBV5-1 -
CASSYDTFEKLFF TGTGCCAGCAGTTACGACACCTTCGAAAAACTGTTTTTT - TRBJ1-4 TRBV6-2/TRBV6-3 -
CASSAHSGVADTQYF TGTGCCAGCAGCGCACATAGCGGCGTAGCAGATACGCAGTATTTT few TRBJ2-3 TRBV9 -
CASSLRAGGIAKNIQYF TGTGCCAGCAGCTTGAGGGCGGGAGGCATAGCCAAAAACATTCAGTACTTC - TRBJ2-4 TRBV5-4 TRBD2